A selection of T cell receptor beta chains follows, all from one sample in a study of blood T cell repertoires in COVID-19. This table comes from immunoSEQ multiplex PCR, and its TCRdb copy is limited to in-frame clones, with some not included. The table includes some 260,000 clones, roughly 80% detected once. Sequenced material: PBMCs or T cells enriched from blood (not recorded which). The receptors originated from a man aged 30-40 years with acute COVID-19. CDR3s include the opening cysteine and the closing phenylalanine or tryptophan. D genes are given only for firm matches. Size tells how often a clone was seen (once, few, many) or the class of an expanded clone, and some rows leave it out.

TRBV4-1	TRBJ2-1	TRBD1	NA	CASSQDDMTGNEQFF	TGCGCCAGCAGCCAAGACGATATGACAGGGAATGAGCAGTTCTTC
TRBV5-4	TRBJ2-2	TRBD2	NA	CASSRASGGAAGELFF	TGTGCCAGCAGCCGCGCTAGCGGGGGGGCCGCCGGGGAGCTGTTTTTT
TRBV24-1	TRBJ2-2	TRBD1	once	CATSDFGTGGGGEPELFF	TGTGCCACCAGTGATTTTGGGACAGGCGGTGGCGGGGAGCCGGAGCTGTTTTTT
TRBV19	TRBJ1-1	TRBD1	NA	CASSRTGVIEAFF	TGTGCCAGTAGTAGGACAGGCGTAATTGAAGCTTTCTTT
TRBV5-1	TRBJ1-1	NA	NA	CASSLGADSMNTEAFF	TGTGCCAGCAGCTTGGGGGCTGACAGTATGAACACTGAAGCTTTCTTT
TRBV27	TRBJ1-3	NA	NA	CASGRGGNTIYF	TGTGCCAGCGGTCGTGGAGGGAACACCATATATTTT
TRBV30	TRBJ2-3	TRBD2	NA	CAWVNAPLAASTDTQYF	TGTGCCTGGGTTAACGCCCCACTAGCGGCTAGCACAGATACGCAGTATTTT
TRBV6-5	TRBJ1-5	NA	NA	CASIFTTGGNQPQHF	TGTGCCAGTATATTTACGACAGGCGGCAATCAGCCCCAGCATTTT
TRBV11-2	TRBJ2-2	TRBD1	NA	CASRNRQGEGTGELFF	TGTGCCAGCAGAAACCGACAGGGGGAAGGCACCGGGGAGCTGTTTTTT
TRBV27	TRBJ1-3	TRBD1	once	CASSLSRGLSGNTIYF	TGTGCCAGCAGTTTATCGAGGGGGCTCTCTGGAAACACCATATATTTT
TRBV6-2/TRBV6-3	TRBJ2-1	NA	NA	CASSLTSFNEQFF	TGTGCCAGCAGTCTCACTAGTTTTAATGAGCAGTTCTTC
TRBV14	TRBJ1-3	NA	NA	CASSQWTGRNTIYF	TGTGCCAGCAGCCAATGGACGGGGAGAAACACCATATATTTT
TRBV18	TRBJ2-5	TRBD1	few	CASSQGAEETQYF	TGTGCCAGCTCACAGGGGGCAGAAGAGACCCAGTACTTC
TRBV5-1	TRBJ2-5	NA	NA	CASSPPQGSGQETQYF	TGCGCCAGCAGCCCACCCCAGGGCTCCGGCCAAGAGACCCAGTACTTC
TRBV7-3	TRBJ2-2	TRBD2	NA	CASSTTSGRGGELFF	TGTGCCAGCAGCACCACTAGCGGGAGGGGCGGGGAGCTGTTTTTT
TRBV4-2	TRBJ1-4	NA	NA	CASSQGVAANEKLFF	TGTGCCAGCAGCCAAGGGGTTGCGGCTAATGAAAAACTGTTTTTT
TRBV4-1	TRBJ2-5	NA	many	CASSQSARFEETQYF	TGCGCCAGCAGCCAGTCCGCGAGGTTCGAAGAGACCCAGTACTTC
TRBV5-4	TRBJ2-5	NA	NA	CASSLTGIETQYF	TGTGCCAGCAGCTTGACAGGGATCGAGACCCAGTACTTC
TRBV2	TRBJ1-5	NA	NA	CASIAQEGNQPQHF	TGTGCCAGCATAGCTCAGGAGGGCAATCAGCCCCAGCATTTT
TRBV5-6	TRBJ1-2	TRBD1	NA	CASSSGQGNGYTF	TGTGCCAGCAGCTCGGGACAGGGGAACGGCTACACCTTC
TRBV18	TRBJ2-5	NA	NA	CASSPPENLLGAQYF	TGTGCCAGCTCACCACCGGAAAACCTTCTAGGGGCCCAGTACTTC
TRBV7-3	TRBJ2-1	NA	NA	CASSLRDNEQFF	TGTGCCAGCAGCTTACGGGACAATGAGCAGTTCTTC
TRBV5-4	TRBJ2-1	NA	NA	CASSFPPGYEQFF	TGTGCCAGCAGCTTCCCCCCAGGGTATGAGCAGTTCTTC
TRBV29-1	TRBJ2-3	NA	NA	CSVRSIQSTDTQYF	TGCAGCGTTAGATCTATCCAATCCACAGATACGCAGTATTTT
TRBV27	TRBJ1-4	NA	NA	CASMELLNEKLFF	TGTGCCAGCATGGAGCTACTTAATGAAAAACTGTTTTTT
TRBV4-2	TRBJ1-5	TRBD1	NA	CASSQDGGQGFMSNQPQHF	TGTGCCAGCAGCCAAGACGGTGGACAGGGGTTTATGAGCAATCAGCCCCAGCATTTT
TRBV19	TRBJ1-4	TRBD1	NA	CASSVRQGSSSTNEKLFF	TGTGCCAGTAGTGTCAGACAGGGGAGTTCGTCAACTAATGAAAAACTGTTTTTT
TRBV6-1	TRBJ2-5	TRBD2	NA	CASSEARLAGGGRGETQYF	TGTGCCAGCAGTGAAGCGAGACTAGCGGGGGGAGGTAGGGGAGAGACCCAGTACTTC
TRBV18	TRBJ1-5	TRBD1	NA	CASSPETGGSQPQHF	TGTGCCAGCTCACCGGAGACAGGGGGCAGTCAGCCCCAGCATTTT
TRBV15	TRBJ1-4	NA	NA	CATSRVGSGNEKLFF	TGTGCCACCAGCAGAGTAGGTTCGGGGAATGAAAAACTGTTTTTT
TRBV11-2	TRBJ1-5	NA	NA	CASSRNYGDQPQHF	TGTGCCAGCAGTCGCAACTACGGAGATCAGCCCCAGCATTTT
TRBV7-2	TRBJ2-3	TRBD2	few	CASSSVASGGTDTQYF	TGTGCCAGCAGCTCCGTCGCTAGCGGGGGCACAGATACGCAGTATTTT
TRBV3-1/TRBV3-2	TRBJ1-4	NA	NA	CASSQDRRGADEKLFF	TGTGCCAGCAGCCAAGATCGAAGGGGCGCGGATGAAAAACTGTTTTTT
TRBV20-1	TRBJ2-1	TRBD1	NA	CSARTGDEQFF	TGCAGTGCTCGGACAGGCGATGAGCAGTTCTTC
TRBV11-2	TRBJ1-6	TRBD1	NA	CASGLGQNNSPLHF	TGTGCCAGCGGACTGGGACAGAATAATTCACCCCTCCACTTT
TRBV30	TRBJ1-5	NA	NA	CAWSAGFGNQPQHF	TGTGCCTGGAGTGCAGGGTTTGGCAATCAGCCCCAGCATTTT
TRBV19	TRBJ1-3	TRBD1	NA	CASSIMGQYSGNTIYF	TGTGCCAGTAGTATAATGGGACAGTACTCTGGAAACACCATATATTTT
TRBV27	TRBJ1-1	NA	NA	CASSSPRDAANTEAFF	TGTGCCAGCAGTTCTCCGAGGGATGCCGCGAACACTGAAGCTTTCTTT
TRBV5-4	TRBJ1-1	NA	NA	CASSFLLGMNTEAFF	TGTGCCAGCAGCTTCTTGCTAGGAATGAACACTGAAGCTTTCTTT
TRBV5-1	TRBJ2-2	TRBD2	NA	CASTLRLAGGPTGELFF	TGTGCCAGCACGTTACGACTAGCGGGAGGGCCCACCGGGGAGCTGTTTTTT
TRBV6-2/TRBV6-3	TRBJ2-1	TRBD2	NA	CASSYSELAASYNEQFF	TGTGCCAGCAGTTACTCGGAACTAGCGGCCTCCTACAATGAGCAGTTCTTC
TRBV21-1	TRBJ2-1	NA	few	CASSKLGKLLAGIYNEQFF	TGTGCCAGCAGCAAACTCGGAAAATTACTAGCGGGAATCTACAATGAGCAGTTCTTC
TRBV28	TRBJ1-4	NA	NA	CASSPTREGEDEKLFF	TGTGCCAGCAGTCCTACGAGAGAGGGGGAAGATGAAAAACTGTTTTTT
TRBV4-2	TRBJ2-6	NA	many	CASSQHLRGGTGANVLTF	TGTGCCAGCAGCCAACACCTAAGGGGGGGGACTGGGGCCAACGTCCTGACTTTC
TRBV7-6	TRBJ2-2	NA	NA	CASSSVAVNTGELFF	TGTGCCAGCAGCTCGGTAGCAGTAAACACCGGGGAGCTGTTTTTT
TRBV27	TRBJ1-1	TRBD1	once	CASSWTGLTEAFF	TGTGCCAGCAGCTGGACAGGGCTCACTGAAGCTTTCTTT